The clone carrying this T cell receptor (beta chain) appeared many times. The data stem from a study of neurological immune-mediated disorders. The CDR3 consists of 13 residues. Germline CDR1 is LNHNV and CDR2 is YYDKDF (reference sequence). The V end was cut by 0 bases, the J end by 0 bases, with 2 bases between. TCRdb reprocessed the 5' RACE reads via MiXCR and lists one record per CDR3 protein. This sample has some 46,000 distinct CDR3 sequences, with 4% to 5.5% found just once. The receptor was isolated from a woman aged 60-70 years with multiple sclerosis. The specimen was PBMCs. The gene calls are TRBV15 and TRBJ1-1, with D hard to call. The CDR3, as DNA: TGTGCCACCAGCAGAGATCTGAACACTGAAGCTTTCTTT. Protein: CATSRDLNTEAFF.